This TCR beta chain was identified during a study of blood T cell repertoires in COVID-19. The CDR3 loop spans 14 amino acids. CDR1 LNHDA and CDR2 SQIVND come from the germline V gene (reference sequence). V shed 5 bases and J 4 bases; nucleotides not matched to a gene: 7. Clones were read by immunoSEQ multiplex PCR, and TCRdb kept only the in-frame ones, dropping some. The repertoire holds around 300,000 clones, with around 90% as singletons. The sequence came from a woman aged 35 to 49 with COVID-19, enrolled during active disease. Sequences were obtained from peripheral blood. The V and J genes are TRBV19 and TRBJ1-2; 7 bases line up with TRBD1. CDR3 sequence (DNA): TGTGCCAGTAGTTCCGGACAGGCTGGCTATGGCTACACCTTC. Encoded protein: CASSSGQAGYGYTF. The entire variable domain, with the rest obtained from reference TRBV19 and TRBJ1-2, is as follows: DGGITQSPKYLFRKEGQNVTLSCEQNLNHDAMYWYRQDPGQGLRLIYYSQIVNDFQKGDIAEGYSVSREKKESFPLTVTSAQKNPTAFYLCASSSGQAGYGYTFGSGTRLTVV.